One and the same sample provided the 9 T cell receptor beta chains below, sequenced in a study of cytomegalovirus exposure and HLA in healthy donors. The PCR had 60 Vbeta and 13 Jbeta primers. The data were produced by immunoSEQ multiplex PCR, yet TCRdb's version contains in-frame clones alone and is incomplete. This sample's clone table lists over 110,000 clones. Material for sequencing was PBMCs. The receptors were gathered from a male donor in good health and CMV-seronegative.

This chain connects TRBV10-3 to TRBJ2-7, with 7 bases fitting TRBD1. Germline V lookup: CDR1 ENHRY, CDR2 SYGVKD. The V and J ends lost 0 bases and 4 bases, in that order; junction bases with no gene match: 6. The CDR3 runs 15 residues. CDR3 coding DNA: TGTGCCATCAGTGAGTCGATGGGACAGAATTACGAGCAGTACTTC. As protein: CAISESMGQNYEQYF.

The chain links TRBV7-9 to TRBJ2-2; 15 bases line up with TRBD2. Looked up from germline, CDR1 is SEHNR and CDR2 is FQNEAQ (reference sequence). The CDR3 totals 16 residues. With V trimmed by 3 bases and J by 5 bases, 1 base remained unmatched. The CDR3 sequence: CASSFGLAGGTGELFF. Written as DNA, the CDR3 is TGTGCCAGCAGCTTCGGACTAGCGGGAGGGACCGGGGAGCTGTTTTTT.

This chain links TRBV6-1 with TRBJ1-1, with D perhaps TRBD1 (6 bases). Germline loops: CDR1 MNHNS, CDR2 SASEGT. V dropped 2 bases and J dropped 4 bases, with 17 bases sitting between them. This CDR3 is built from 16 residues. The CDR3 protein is CASSERPGALSTEAFF. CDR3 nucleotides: TGTGCCAGCAGTGAAAGGCCAGGGGCCCTAAGCACTGAAGCTTTCTTT.

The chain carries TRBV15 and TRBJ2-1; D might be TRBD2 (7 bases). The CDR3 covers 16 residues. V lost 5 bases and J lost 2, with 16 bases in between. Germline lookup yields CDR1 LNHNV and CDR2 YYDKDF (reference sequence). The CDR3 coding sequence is TGTGCCACCAGCGGGGGGAGGGGGGTTCCCTACAATGAGCAGTTCTTC. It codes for CATSGGRGVPYNEQFF.

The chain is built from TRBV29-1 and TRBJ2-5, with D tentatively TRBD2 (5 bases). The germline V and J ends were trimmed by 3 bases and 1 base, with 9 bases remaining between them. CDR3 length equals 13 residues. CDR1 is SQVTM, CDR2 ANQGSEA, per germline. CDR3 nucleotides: TGCAGCGTTGACGCGGGCTCCCAAGAGACCCAGTACTTC. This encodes CSVDAGSQETQYF.

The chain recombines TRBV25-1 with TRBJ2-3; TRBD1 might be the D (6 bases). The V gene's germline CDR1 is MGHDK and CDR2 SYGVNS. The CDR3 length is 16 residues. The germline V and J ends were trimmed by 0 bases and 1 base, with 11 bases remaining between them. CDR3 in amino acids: CASSEYKGERTDTQYF. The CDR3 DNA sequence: TGTGCCAGCAGTGAATATAAGGGGGAGCGCACAGATACGCAGTATTTT.

The CDR3, as DNA: TGTGCCAGCTCACCACTAAAGGGACAGGGGATGGAGGGCGGCTACACCTTC. It specifies CASSPLKGQGMEGGYTF. This sequence joins TRBV18 and TRBJ1-2, with 10 bases identical to TRBD1. The CDR3 runs to 17 residues. Germline V gene data show CDR1 as KGHSH and CDR2 as LQKENI. With V trimmed by 1 base and J by 8 bases, 13 bases remained unmatched.

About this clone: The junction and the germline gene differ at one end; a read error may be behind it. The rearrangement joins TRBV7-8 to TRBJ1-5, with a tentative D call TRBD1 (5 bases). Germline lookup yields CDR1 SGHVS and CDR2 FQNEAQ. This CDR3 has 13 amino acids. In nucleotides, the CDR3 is TGTGCCAGCAGCAGATCAGGGAATCAGTCCCAGCATTTT. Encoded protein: CASSRSGNQSQHF. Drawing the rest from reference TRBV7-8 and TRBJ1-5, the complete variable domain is GAGVSQSPRYKVAKRGQDVALRCDPISGHVSLFWYQQALGQGPEFLTYFQNEAQLDKSGLPSDRFFAERPEGSVSTLKIQRTQQEDSAVYLCASSRSGNQSQHFGDGTRLSIL.

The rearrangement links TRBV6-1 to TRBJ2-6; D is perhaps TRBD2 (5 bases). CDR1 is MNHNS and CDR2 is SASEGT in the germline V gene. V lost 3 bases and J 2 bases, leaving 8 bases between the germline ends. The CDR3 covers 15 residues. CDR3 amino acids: CASSDGKTGANVLTF. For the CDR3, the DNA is TGTGCCAGCAGTGACGGGAAAACTGGGGCCAACGTCCTGACTTTC.